Below are 28 T cell receptor beta chains sequenced from a single sample in a study of T cell changes during pregnancy in multiple sclerosis. Generated by immunoSEQ multiplex PCR, the TCRdb table keeps only in-frame clones and is missing some. Of 30,000 to 50,000 clones in the sample, less than 95% are singletons; the top ten hold 0.4% to 0.6%. The sequencing here drew on CD4+ T cells from peripheral blood mononuclear cells, taken in the first trimester of pregnancy. The receptor source for this set is a female donor in good health, enrolled as a control in a pregnancy study.

This clone occurred a few times. The V gene is TRBV7-2, the J gene TRBJ1-5; no definite D call. The V gene lost 2 bases and the J gene lost 6 bases, with 5 bases spanning the gap. Germline-derived CDR1 and CDR2 are SGHTA and FQGNSA. This CDR3 contains 12 residues. The CDR3 bases are TGTGCCAGCAGCTTAAACAGTCAGCCCCAGCATTTT. Its protein is CASSLNSQPQHF.

This clone turned up a few times. The same CDR3 is also encoded by other DNA sequences in this sample. This rearrangement joins TRBV4-1 to TRBJ1-2; no reliable D call. Germline V gene lookup returns CDR1 MGHRA and CDR2 YSYEKL. This CDR3 is built from 13 residues. V was pared by 0 bases and J by 4 bases, with 6 bases between. The DNA of the CDR3 is TGCGCCAGCAGCCAAGACCCGGGCTATGGCTACACCTTC. As protein: CASSQDPGYGYTF.

This chain connects TRBV9 to TRBJ2-7; 9 bases line up with TRBD2. The CDR3 extends over 15 amino acids. V lost 2 bases to trimming and J lost 4 bases; unmatched junction nucleotides: 7. The germline gives CDR1 SGDLS, CDR2 YYNGEE. The CDR3: CASSVAAGGQYEQYF. For the CDR3, the DNA is TGTGCCAGCAGCGTGGCGGCGGGGGGGCAGTACGAGCAGTACTTC.

This sequence joins TRBV7-3 and TRBJ1-1, with 10 bases aligning to TRBD1. The CDR3 is 15 residues long. Germline values: CDR1 SGHTA, CDR2 FQGTGA. The V and J ends lost 3 bases and 5 bases, in that order; junction bases with no gene match: 6. CDR3 sequence: CASSFTTGGLTEAFF. The CDR3 nucleotides are TGTGCCAGCAGCTTCACGACAGGGGGCCTTACTGAAGCTTTCTTT.

The V gene is TRBV30, the J gene TRBJ1-1; D is undetermined. This CDR3 has 14 amino acids. Per the germline V gene, CDR1 is GTSNPN and CDR2 is SVGIG (reference sequence). Trimming cost V 2 bases and J 1 base, with 11 bases left between them. CDR3 sequence: CAWSRGDWNTEAFF. CDR3 DNA: TGTGCCTGGAGTCGCGGAGACTGGAACACTGAAGCTTTCTTT.

The rearrangement links TRBV7-2 to TRBJ2-3, with D unresolved. This CDR3 contains 13 residues. V was cut by 8 bases and J by 0 bases, with 9 bases left in between. Germline V gene lookup returns CDR1 SGHTA and CDR2 FQGNSA. The DNA of the CDR3 is TGTGCCAGCGGGCCCTCTAGCACAGATACGCAGTATTTT. It yields the protein CASGPSSTDTQYF.

The chain employs TRBV11-3 and TRBJ2-3, with D possibly matching TRBD1 (6 bases). This CDR3 region has 13 residues. V lost 0 bases and J 8 bases, leaving 9 bases between the germline ends. CDR1 SGHNT and CDR2 YENEEA come from the germline V gene. CDR3 residues: CASSLDQQGTQYF. DNA of the CDR3: TGTGCCAGCAGCTTAGATCAACAGGGTACGCAGTATTTT.

The chain combines TRBV2 with TRBJ2-1, with D tentatively TRBD1 (6 bases). V dropped 7 bases and J dropped 4 bases, with 17 bases sitting between them. Germline loops: CDR1 SNHLY, CDR2 FYNNEI. This CDR3 is 15 amino acids long. DNA for the CDR3: TGTGCCAGCACTGGCTTGACAGGAGCTTACAATGAGCAGTTCTTC. Protein: CASTGLTGAYNEQFF. The entire variable domain, with the rest obtained from reference TRBV2 and TRBJ2-1, is as follows: EPEVTQTPSHQVTQMGQEVILRCVPISNHLYFYWYRQILGQKVEFLVSFYNNEISEKSEIFDDQFSVERPDGSNFTLKIRSTKLEDSAMYFCASTGLTGAYNEQFFGPGTRLTVL.

The chain is built from TRBV4-1 and TRBJ1-2; D is ambiguous. CDR3 length: 15 amino acids. Trimming removed 2 bases from V and 6 bases from J, with 16 bases in between. The germline gives CDR1 MGHRA, CDR2 YSYEKL. The CDR3 region has the DNA TGCGCCAGCAGCCAACCCCGGGAGTCCCCCAATGGCTACACCTTC. Its protein product is CASSQPRESPNGYTF.

This chain links TRBV4-2 with TRBJ1-1; 7 bases align to TRBD1. Looked up from germline, CDR1 is LGHNA and CDR2 is YNFKEQ. V lost 4 bases and J lost 0; bases outside the gene matches: 8. CDR3 length equals 16 residues. CDR3 in DNA: TGTGCCAGCAGCCGACGACCGACAGGGATGAACACTGAAGCTTTCTTT. Translating it yields CASSRRPTGMNTEAFF.

The chain is built from TRBV4-3 and TRBJ2-3, with D possibly being TRBD1 (5 bases). V gave up 4 bases and J gave up 2 bases, with 16 bases separating them. CDR1 LGHNA and CDR2 YSLEER come from the germline V gene. The CDR3 is 16 residues long. The CDR3 DNA reads TGCGCCAGCAGCCGATCCTTGACAGCTCCCACAGATACGCAGTATTTT. Translating gives CASSRSLTAPTDTQYF.

In DNA form, the CDR3 reads TGTGCCAGCAGCGTAGCGGCAGGGCAGGTCTATGGCTACACCTTC. Protein: CASSVAAGQVYGYTF. The rearrangement joins TRBV9 to TRBJ1-2; TRBD1 might be the D (5 bases). Germline CDR1 SGDLS, CDR2 YYNGEE. This CDR3 spans 15 amino acids. Trimming took 0 bases from V and 4 from J, leaving 13 bases between them.

CDR3 residues: CATPGGQNKETQYF. The CDR3 region has the DNA TGTGCCACCCCAGGGGGACAAAATAAAGAGACCCAGTACTTC. The chain is built from TRBV2 and TRBJ2-5, with 7 bases fitting TRBD1. The CDR3 totals 14 residues. Germline lookup yields CDR1 SNHLY and CDR2 FYNNEI. V dropped 10 bases and J dropped 3; count of bases not matched to a gene: 11. Based on the CDR3 plus reference TRBV2 and TRBJ2-5, the full variable domain is EPEVTQTPSHQVTQMGQEVILRCVPISNHLYFYWYRQILGQKVEFLVSFYNNEISEKSEIFDDQFSVERPDGSNFTLKIRSTKLEDSAMYFCATPGGQNKETQYFGPGTRLLVL.

CDR3 bases: TGTGCCATCAGTACTAGCGGGGGTCGCTCCAGCTCCTACAATGAGCAGTTCTTC. This translates into CAISTSGGRSSSYNEQFF. V usage is TRBV10-3 and J usage is TRBJ2-1, with 11 bases that match TRBD2. Germline V gene lookup returns CDR1 ENHRY and CDR2 SYGVKD. The V segment lost 5 bases and the J segment 0 bases; nucleotides outside the gene matches: 9. CDR3 length equals 18 residues.

V and J are TRBV5-1 and TRBJ2-7; TRBD1 agrees at 10 bases. Trimming at V came to 1 base and at J to 6 bases, leaving 7 bases not matched to a gene. This CDR3 contains 15 residues. Germline CDR1 reads SGHRS; CDR2 reads YFSETQ. Here the CDR3 DNA reads TGCGCCAGCAGCTTGCATCAAGGGACAGGGGTCGAGCAGTACTTC. Translating it yields CASSLHQGTGVEQYF.

The chain carries TRBV19 and TRBJ1-1, with 7 bases identical to TRBD1. Germline V gene data show CDR1 as LNHDA and CDR2 as SQIVND (reference sequence). Unmatched junction bases numbered 8, after V lost 10 bases and J lost 6 bases. The CDR3 is 12 amino acids. In DNA form, the CDR3 reads TGTGCCACCTACCACAGGGGCTCTGAAGCTTTCTTT. It codes for CATYHRGSEAFF.

This chain joins TRBV28 and TRBJ2-1; 8 positions agree with TRBD1. The CDR3 is 13 residues long. Per the germline V gene, CDR1 is MDHEN and CDR2 is SYDVKM. The J segment lost 5 bases and the V segment lost 11 bases, leaving 8 bases of the junction unmatched. The CDR3 coding sequence is TGTGCCGTCCAGGGGGCAAACGACAATGAGCAGTTCTTC. Translation: CAVQGANDNEQFF.

This rearrangement joins TRBV6-5 to TRBJ2-7; 9 nucleotides line up with TRBD1. With 10 bases clipped from V and 2 bases from J, the junction kept 6 bases outside the gene matches. The germline V gene encodes CDR1 MNHEY and CDR2 SVGAGI. This CDR3 contains 13 residues. The CDR3 nucleotides are TGTGCCACTAGGGGGACAGGGACCTACGAGCAGTACTTC. It translates to CATRGTGTYEQYF.

The chain links TRBV19 to TRBJ1-1; the D gene is possibly TRBD1 (5 bases). This CDR3 is 14 amino acids long. Trimming removed 10 bases at V and 5 bases at J, with 20 bases between. From germline, CDR1 is LNHDA and CDR2 SQIVND (reference sequence). In DNA form, the CDR3 reads TGTGCCACCCAAAGGGGCGGGGGTCTGACTGAAGCTTTCTTT. Translating gives CATQRGGGLTEAFF.

The chain employs TRBV5-4 and TRBJ1-6; TRBD1 matches 11 bases. The CDR3 sequence is 16 residues long. In germline, CDR1 is SGHNT, CDR2 YYREEE (reference sequence). The trim removed 4 bases at V and 7 bases at J, leaving 7 bases unmatched. The CDR3 protein is CASSSGQGAANSPLHF. Written as DNA, the CDR3 is TGTGCCAGCAGCAGTGGACAGGGGGCGGCCAATTCACCCCTCCACTTT.

This chain uses TRBV28 with TRBJ2-7; the match to TRBD1 covers 12 bases. CDR1 and CDR2 (germline): MDHEN, SYDVKM. The CDR3 sequence is 14 residues long. V was clipped by 4 bases and J by 6 bases; unmatched bases: 4. CDR3 loop: CASSWGQGATEQYF. The CDR3 DNA follows: TGTGCCAGCAGTTGGGGACAGGGGGCAACCGAGCAGTACTTC. Filled out from reference TRBV28 and TRBJ2-7, the complete variable domain reads DVKVTQSSRYLVKRTGEKVFLECVQDMDHENMFWYRQDPGLGLRLIYFSYDVKMKEKGDIPEGYSVSREKKERFSLILESASTNQTSMYLCASSWGQGATEQYFGPGTRLTVT.

As for this clone: The junction and the germline gene differ at one end; a read error may be behind it. This chain connects TRBV6-1 to TRBJ2-7, with 7 bases identical to TRBD1. The CDR3 totals 11 residues. Germline V gene data show CDR1 as MNHNS and CDR2 as SASEGT. DNA for the CDR3: TGTGCCAGCAGCTCCGACAGGGTTGGGGACTTC. It specifies CASSSDRVGDF.

V is TRBV29-1 and J is TRBJ1-1, with D perhaps matching TRBD1 (5 bases). V shed 3 bases and J shed 6 bases, with 11 bases lying between them. Germline CDR1 is SQVTM and CDR2 is ANQGSEA. This CDR3 comprises 12 residues. The CDR3 region has the DNA TGCAGCGTTGAGGCAGGGATAGCTGAAGCTTTCTTT. It yields the protein CSVEAGIAEAFF.

The chain links TRBV29-1 to TRBJ2-7, with TRBD2 identical over 10 bases. CDR1 and CDR2 (germline): SQVTM, ANQGSEA. The CDR3 is made up of 13 amino acids. Trimming removed 5 bases from V and 3 bases from J; junction bases left unmatched: 4. The CDR3 loop is CSVSKRGGYEQYF. The CDR3, as DNA: TGCAGCGTTTCAAAGCGGGGGGGCTACGAGCAGTACTTC.

The V and J genes are TRBV19 and TRBJ1-2, with 7 bases identical to TRBD1. The CDR3 has 17 residues. Germline assignment: CDR1 LNHDA and CDR2 SQIVND (reference sequence). J lost 3 bases, V lost 5 bases, and 15 bases had no gene match. For the CDR3, the DNA is TGTGCCAGTAGTCCCGAGCGGGGGGGACAGCTACACTATGGCTACACCTTC. This translates into CASSPERGGQLHYGYTF.

The chain employs TRBV30 and TRBJ1-1; D call uncertain. Looked up from germline, CDR1 is GTSNPN and CDR2 is SVGIG (reference sequence). The CDR3 is made up of 13 amino acids. Deletions cut 5 bases from V and 5 bases from J, with 15 bases between. Here the CDR3 reads CAWSTDWATEAFF. For the CDR3, the DNA is TGTGCCTGGTCGACGGACTGGGCGACTGAAGCTTTCTTT.

The chain links TRBV2 to TRBJ1-2, with 8 bases identical to TRBD1. Germline V gene sequence: CDR1 SNHLY, CDR2 FYNNEI. The CDR3 spans 14 residues. After removal of 8 bases from V and 4 bases from J, the junction contained 9 bases not matched to a gene. CDR3 DNA: TGTGCCAGCGTTTTTGGACAGGGCCCCTATGGCTACACCTTC. It yields the protein CASVFGQGPYGYTF.

The genes are TRBV6-1 and TRBJ2-3, with D maybe TRBD2 (5 bases). Per germline, CDR1 MNHNS and CDR2 SASEGT. There are 11 residues in the CDR3. Trimming took off 5 bases at V and 9 bases at J, with 9 bases between the two ends. In nucleotides, the CDR3 is TGTGCCAGCAGTTTGGGCGGGACGCAGTATTTT. Amino acids: CASSLGGTQYF.